The following is a TCR beta chain sequence with its context. These data belong to a study of blood T cell repertoires in COVID-19. The wider study: Samples representing acute and convalescent COVID-19 were sourced from the United States, Italy and Spain.

Authors' methods: Nucleated cell counts were estimated from reference gene primer amplification. Sequencing was performed with immunoSEQ multiplex PCR; in TCRdb, only in-frame clones are kept and a portion is missing. The DNA gave D and trimming, while V, J and clone size come from that table. In the table there are roughly 81,000 clones, over 70% of which are singletons. What was sequenced was peripheral blood. The source of this sequence is an elderly man with active or convalescent COVID-19.

As DNA, the CDR3 is TGTGCCAGCAGCCAAGATCACGGCTACGAGCAGTACTTC. It is translated as CASSQDHGYEQYF. The gene calls are TRBV3-1 (or the pseudogene TRBV3-2) and TRBJ2-7; D remains unclear. The CDR3 spans 13 residues. V lost 0 bases and J lost 3, with 6 bases in between. Germline V gene lookup returns CDR1 LGHDT and CDR2 YNNKEL (reference sequence).